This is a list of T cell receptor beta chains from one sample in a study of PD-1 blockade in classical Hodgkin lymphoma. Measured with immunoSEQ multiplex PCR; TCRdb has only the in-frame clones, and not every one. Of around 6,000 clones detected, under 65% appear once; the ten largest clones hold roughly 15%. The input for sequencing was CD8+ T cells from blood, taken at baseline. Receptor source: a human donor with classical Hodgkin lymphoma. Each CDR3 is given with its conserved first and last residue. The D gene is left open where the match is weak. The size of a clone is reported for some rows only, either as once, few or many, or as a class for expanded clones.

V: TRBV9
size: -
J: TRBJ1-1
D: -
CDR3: CASTPTDGNTEAFF
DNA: TGTGCCAGCACCCCTACCGACGGGAACACTGAAGCTTTCTTT

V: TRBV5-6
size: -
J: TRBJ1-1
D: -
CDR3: CASSLSVTEAFF
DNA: TGTGCCAGCAGCTTGTCAGTAACCGAAGCTTTCTTT

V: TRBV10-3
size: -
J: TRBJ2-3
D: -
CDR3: CAISDAPEGRDTQYF
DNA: TGTGCCATCAGTGACGCGCCCGAGGGTCGGGATACGCAGTATTTT

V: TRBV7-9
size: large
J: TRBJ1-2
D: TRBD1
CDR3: CASSLADRAYGYTF
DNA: TGTGCCAGCAGCTTAGCCGACAGGGCCTATGGCTACACCTTC

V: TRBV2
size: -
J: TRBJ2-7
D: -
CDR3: CASSEFHYEQYF
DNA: TGTGCCAGCAGTGAATTTCACTACGAGCAGTACTTC

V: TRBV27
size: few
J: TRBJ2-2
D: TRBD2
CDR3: CASRRLAATGELFF
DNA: TGTGCCAGCCGAAGACTAGCGGCGACCGGGGAGCTGTTTTTT

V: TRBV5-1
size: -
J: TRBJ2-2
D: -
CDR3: CASSLVDTGELFF
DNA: TGCGCCAGCAGCTTGGTGGACACCGGGGAGCTGTTTTTT

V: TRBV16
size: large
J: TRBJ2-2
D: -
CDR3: CASSQSTGELFF
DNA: TGTGCCAGCAGCCAAAGTACCGGGGAGCTGTTTTTT

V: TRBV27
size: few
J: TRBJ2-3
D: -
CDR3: CASQTLGRTDTQYF
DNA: TGTGCCAGCCAGACTCTGGGGCGTACAGATACGCAGTATTTT

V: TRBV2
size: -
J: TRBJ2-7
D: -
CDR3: CASSEIPSYEQYF
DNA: TGTGCCAGCAGTGAAATCCCGTCCTACGAGCAGTACTTC

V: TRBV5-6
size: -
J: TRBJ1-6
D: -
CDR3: CASSLGAQWNSPLHF
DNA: TGTGCCAGCAGCTTGGGGGCCCAATGGAATTCACCCCTCCACTTT

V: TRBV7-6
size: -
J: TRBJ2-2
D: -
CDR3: CASIQDVGRWGAGELFF
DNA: TGTGCCAGCATCCAGGACGTGGGACGTTGGGGAGCCGGGGAGCTGTTTTTT

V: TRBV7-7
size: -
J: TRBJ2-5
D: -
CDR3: CASSPGTRGETQYF
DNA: TGTGCTAGCAGCCCAGGGACAAGGGGAGAGACCCAGTACTTC

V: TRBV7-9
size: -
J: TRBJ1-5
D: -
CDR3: CASSRDSSNQPQHF
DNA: TGTGCCAGCAGCCGTGACAGTAGCAATCAGCCCCAGCATTTT

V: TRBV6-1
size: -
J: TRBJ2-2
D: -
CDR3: CASSELSGANTGELFF
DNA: TGTGCCAGCAGTGAACTTAGCGGCGCGAACACCGGGGAGCTGTTTTTT

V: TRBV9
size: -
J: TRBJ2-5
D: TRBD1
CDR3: CASSAIPTESGQGPEETQYF
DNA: TGTGCCAGCAGCGCTATCCCGACCGAGTCGGGACAGGGGCCTGAAGAGACCCAGTACTTC

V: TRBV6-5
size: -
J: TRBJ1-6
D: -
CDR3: CASSYRGNNSPLHF
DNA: TGTGCCAGCAGTTACAGGGGAAACAATTCACCCCTCCACTTT

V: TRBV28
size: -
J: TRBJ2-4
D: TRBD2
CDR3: CASSLRTSGVAKNIQYF
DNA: TGTGCCAGCAGTTTGCGGACTAGCGGGGTAGCCAAAAACATTCAGTACTTC

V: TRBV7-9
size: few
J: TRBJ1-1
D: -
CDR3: CASSLSVLGEAFF
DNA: TGTGCCAGCAGCTTGTCGGTTTTAGGTGAAGCTTTCTTT

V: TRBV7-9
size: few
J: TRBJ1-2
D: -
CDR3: CASSLAGLYGYTF
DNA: TGTGCCAGCAGCTTAGCAGGCCTCTATGGCTACACCTTC

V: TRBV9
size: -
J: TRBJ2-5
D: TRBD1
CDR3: CASSVGRGTEQETQYF
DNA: TGTGCCAGCAGCGTAGGCAGGGGGACGGAACAAGAGACCCAGTACTTC

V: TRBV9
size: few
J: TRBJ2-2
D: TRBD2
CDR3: CASSAVGSGRADTGELFF
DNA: TGTGCCAGCAGCGCCGTAGGTAGCGGGAGGGCCGACACCGGGGAGCTGTTTTTT

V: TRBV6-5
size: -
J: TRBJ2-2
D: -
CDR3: CASRTNTGELFF
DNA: TGTGCCAGCAGGACGAACACCGGGGAGCTGTTTTTT

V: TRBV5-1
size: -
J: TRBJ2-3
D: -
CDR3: CASSLAGSFSSTDTQYF
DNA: TGCGCCAGCAGCTTGGCCGGGTCCTTCTCTAGCACAGATACGCAGTATTTT

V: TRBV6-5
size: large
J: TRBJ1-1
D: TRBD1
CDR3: CASMRQGTEAFF
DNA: TGTGCCAGCATGCGACAGGGGACTGAAGCTTTCTTT

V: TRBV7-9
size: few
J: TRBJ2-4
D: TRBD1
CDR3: CASSFNRGLAKNIQYF
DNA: TGTGCCAGCAGCTTTAACAGGGGCCTAGCCAAAAACATTCAGTACTTC

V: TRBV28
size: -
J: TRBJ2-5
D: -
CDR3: CASSLTEDQETQYF
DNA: TGTGCCAGCAGTCTGACTGAGGACCAAGAGACCCAGTACTTC

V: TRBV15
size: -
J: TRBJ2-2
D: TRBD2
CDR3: CATSRLAGGNTGELFF
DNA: TGTGCCACCAGCAGGTTAGCGGGAGGGAACACCGGGGAGCTGTTTTTT

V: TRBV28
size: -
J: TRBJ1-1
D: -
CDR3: CASSLSFGNTEAFF
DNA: TGTGCCAGCAGTTTATCATTCGGCAACACTGAAGCTTTCTTT

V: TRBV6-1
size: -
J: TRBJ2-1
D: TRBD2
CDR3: CASSESGSYNEQFF
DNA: TGTGCCAGCAGTGAAAGCGGGAGTTACAATGAGCAGTTCTTC

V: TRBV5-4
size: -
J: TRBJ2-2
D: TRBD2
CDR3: CASKVRGLVNTGELFF
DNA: TGTGCCAGCAAGGTCAGGGGACTAGTGAACACCGGGGAGCTGTTTTTT

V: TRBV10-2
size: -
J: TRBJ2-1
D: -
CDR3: CASSERQGLRNEQFF
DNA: TGCGCCAGCAGTGAGAGGCAGGGGCTAAGGAATGAGCAGTTCTTC

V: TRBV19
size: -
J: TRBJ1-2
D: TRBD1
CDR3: CASSSGQSPFYGYTF
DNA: TGTGCCAGTAGTTCGGGACAGTCTCCCTTCTATGGCTACACCTTC

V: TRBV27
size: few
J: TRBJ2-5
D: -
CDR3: CASGWETQYF
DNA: TGTGCCAGCGGCTGGGAGACCCAGTACTTC

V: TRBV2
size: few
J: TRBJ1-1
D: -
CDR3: CASRRVGNTEAFF
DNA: TGTGCCAGCAGGAGAGTCGGGAACACTGAAGCTTTCTTT

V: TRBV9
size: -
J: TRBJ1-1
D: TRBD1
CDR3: CASSVYQTGVRTEAFF
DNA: TGTGCCAGCAGCGTGTACCAAACAGGGGTTCGCACTGAAGCTTTCTTT

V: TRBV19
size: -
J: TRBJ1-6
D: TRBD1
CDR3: CASSMRQGALSPLHF
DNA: TGTGCCAGTAGTATGCGGCAGGGGGCTCTTTCACCCCTCCACTTT

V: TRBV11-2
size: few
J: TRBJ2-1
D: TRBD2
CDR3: CASSYTLAGAHEQFF
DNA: TGTGCCAGCAGCTACACACTAGCGGGAGCCCATGAGCAGTTCTTC

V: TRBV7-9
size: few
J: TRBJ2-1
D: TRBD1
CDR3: CASSQSWDRGLDEQFF
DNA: TGTGCCAGCAGCCAGAGTTGGGACAGGGGGCTCGATGAGCAGTTCTTC

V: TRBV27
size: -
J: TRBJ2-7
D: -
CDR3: CASSTGQGGYEQYF
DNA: TGTGCCAGCAGTACGGGGCAGGGTGGCTACGAGCAGTACTTC

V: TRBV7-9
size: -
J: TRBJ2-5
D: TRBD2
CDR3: CASSSLGLAGVETQYF
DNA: TGTGCCAGCAGCTCTTTGGGGCTAGCGGGAGTGGAGACCCAGTACTTC

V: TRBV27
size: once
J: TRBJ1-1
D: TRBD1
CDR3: CASSLTTGVTEAFF
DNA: TGTGCCAGCAGTTTAACCACAGGGGTCACTGAAGCTTTCTTT

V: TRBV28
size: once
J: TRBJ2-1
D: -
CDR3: CASSYWASGNEQFF
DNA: TGTGCCAGCAGCTACTGGGCGTCGGGGAATGAGCAGTTCTTC

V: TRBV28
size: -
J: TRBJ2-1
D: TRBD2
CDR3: CASSLTSGSYYNEQFF
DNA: TGTGCCAGCAGTTTGACTAGCGGGAGCTACTACAATGAGCAGTTCTTC

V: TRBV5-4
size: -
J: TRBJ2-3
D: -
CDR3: CASSRVSTDTQYF
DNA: TGTGCCAGCTCAAGGGTTAGCACAGATACGCAGTATTTT

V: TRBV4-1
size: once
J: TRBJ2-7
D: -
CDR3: CASSFESTYEQYF
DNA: TGCGCCAGCAGCTTTGAGAGCACCTACGAGCAGTACTTC

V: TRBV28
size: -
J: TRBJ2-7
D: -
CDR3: CASSSLADYYEQYF
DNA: TGTGCCAGCAGTTCCCTAGCTGATTACTACGAGCAGTACTTC

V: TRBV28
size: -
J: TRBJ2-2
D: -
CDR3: CASSFGLAAYTGELFF
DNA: TGTGCCAGCAGTTTTGGGCTAGCAGCTTACACCGGGGAGCTGTTTTTT

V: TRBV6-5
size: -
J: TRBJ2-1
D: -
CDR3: CASSYGIGWIEQFF
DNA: TGTGCCAGCAGTTACGGAATAGGATGGATTGAGCAGTTCTTC

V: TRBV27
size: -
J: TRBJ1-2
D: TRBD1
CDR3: CASSPTLVRDRGNEAYGYTF
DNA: TGTGCCAGCAGTCCCACTCTAGTGAGGGACAGGGGTAATGAAGCCTATGGCTACACCTTC

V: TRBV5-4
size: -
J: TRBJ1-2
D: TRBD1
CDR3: CASSLATGDREQYYGYTF
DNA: TGTGCCAGCAGCTTGGCAACAGGGGACAGGGAACAGTACTATGGCTACACCTTC

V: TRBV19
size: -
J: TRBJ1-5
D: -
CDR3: CASSPGGGNQPQHF
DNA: TGTGCCAGCAGCCCGGGCGGGGGCAATCAGCCCCAGCATTTT

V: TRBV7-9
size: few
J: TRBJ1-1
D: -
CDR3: CASSPPAVGADTEAFF
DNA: TGTGCCAGCAGCCCTCCCGCGGTGGGCGCGGACACTGAAGCTTTCTTT

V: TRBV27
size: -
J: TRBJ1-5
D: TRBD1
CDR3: CASSRQGFDNQPQHF
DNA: TGTGCCAGCAGCCGACAGGGATTTGACAATCAGCCCCAGCATTTT

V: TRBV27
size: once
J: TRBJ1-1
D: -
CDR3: CASSPRHLDTEAFF
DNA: TGTGCCAGCAGTCCCCGACACCTTGACACTGAAGCTTTCTTT

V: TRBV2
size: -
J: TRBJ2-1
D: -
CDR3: CASTSANEQFF
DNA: TGTGCCAGCACGTCGGCCAATGAGCAGTTCTTC

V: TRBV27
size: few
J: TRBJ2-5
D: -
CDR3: CASSSLLPAGQGETQYF
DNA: TGTGCCAGCAGTTCCCTTCTCCCAGCGGGGCAGGGGGAGACCCAGTACTTC